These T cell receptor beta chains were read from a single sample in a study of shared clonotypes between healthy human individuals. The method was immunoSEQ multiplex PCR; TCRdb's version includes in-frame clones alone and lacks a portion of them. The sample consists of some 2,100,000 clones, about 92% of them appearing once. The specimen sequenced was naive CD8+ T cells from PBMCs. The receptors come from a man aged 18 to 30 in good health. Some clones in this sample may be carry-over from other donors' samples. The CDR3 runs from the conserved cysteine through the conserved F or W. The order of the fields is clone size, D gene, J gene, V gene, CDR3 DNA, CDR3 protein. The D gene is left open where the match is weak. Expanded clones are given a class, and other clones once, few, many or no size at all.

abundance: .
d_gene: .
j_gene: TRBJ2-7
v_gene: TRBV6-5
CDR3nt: TGTGCCAGCAGTTACTCGAAGGGCCCTTACTACGAGCAGTACTTC
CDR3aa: CASSYSKGPYYEQYF

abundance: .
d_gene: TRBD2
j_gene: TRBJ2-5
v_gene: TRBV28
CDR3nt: TGTGCCAGCAGTTACCGGACTAGCGGGCGGCAAGAGACCCAGTACTTC
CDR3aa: CASSYRTSGRQETQYF

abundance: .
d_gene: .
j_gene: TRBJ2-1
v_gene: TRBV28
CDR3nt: TGTGCCAGCAGTTTATACGGGGAGTATCTCTACAATGAGCAGTTCTTC
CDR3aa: CASSLYGEYLYNEQFF

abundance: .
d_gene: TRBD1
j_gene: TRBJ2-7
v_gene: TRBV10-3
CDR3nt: TGTGCCAGCAGGGGACAGGAATCCTACGAGCAGTACTTC
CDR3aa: CASRGQESYEQYF

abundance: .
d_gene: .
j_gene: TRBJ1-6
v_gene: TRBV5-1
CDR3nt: TGCGCCAGCAGGGGCGAAGATTCACCCCTCCACTTT
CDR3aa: CASRGEDSPLHF

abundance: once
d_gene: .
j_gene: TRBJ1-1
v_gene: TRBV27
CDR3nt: TGTGCCAGCAGTTTAAGAGGGCAGAACACTGAAGCTTTCTTT
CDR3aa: CASSLRGQNTEAFF

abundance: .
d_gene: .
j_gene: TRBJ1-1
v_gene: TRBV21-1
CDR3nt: TGTGCCAGCAGCATAAGGGGCCCCCCTGAAGCTTTCTTT
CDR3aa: CASSIRGPPEAFF

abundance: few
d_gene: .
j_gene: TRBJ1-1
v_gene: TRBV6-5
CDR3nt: TGTGCCAGCAGTTACGGACTTCTCTCTGAAGCTTTCTTT
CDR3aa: CASSYGLLSEAFF

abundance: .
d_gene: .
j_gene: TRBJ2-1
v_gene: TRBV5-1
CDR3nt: TGCGCCAGCAGCTCCATTCCGAATGAGCAGTTCTTC
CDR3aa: CASSSIPNEQFF

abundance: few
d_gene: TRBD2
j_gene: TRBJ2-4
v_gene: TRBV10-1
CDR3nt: TGCGCCAGCAGTGCGCGGGAGATGAACATTCAGTACTTC
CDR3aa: CASSAREMNIQYF

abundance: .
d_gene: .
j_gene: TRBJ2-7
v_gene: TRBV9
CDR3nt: TGTGCCAGCAGCCCCGGAGGGTACTACGAGCAGTACTTC
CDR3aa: CASSPGGYYEQYF

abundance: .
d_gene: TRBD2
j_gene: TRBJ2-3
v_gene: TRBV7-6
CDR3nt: TGTGCCAGCAGCTTAGTAAGGTGGGCTAGCGGGAGCAGGGACGATACGCAGTATTTT
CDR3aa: CASSLVRWASGSRDDTQYF

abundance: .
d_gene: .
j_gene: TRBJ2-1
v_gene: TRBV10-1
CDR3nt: TGCGCCAGCAGTGATAACAATGAGCAGTTCTTC
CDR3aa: CASSDNNEQFF

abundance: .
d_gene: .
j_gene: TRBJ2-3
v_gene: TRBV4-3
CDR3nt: TGCGCCAGCAGCCAAGATAGTCCTAGGGATACGCAGTATTTT
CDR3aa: CASSQDSPRDTQYF

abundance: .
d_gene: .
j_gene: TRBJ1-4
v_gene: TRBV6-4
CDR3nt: TGTGCCAGCAGTGGGCAGGGAGGGGAGAAACTGTTTTTT
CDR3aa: CASSGQGGEKLFF

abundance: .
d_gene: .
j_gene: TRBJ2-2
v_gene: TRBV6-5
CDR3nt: TGTGCCAGCAGTTATATGCGGGCGAACACCGGGGAGCTGTTTTTT
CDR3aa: CASSYMRANTGELFF

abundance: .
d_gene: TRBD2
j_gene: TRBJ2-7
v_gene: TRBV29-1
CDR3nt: TGCAGCGTTGATCCCCGGGGGGCGGGAGGCGAGCAGTACTTC
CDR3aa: CSVDPRGAGGEQYF

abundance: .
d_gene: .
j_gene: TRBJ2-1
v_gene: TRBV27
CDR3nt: TGTGCCAGCAGTTTGGGGGGCTCCTACAATGAGCAGTTCTTC
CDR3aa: CASSLGGSYNEQFF

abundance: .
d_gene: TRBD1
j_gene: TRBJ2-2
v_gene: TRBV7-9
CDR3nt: TGTGCCAGCAGCCAAGCTAGGGGGCCGAACACCGGGGAGCTGTTTTTT
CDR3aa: CASSQARGPNTGELFF

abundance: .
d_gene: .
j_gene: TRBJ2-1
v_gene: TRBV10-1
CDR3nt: TGCGCCAGCGGCAGCTACAATGAGCAGTTCTTC
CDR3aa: CASGSYNEQFF

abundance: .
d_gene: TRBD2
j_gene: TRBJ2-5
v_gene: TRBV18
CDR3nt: TGTGCCAGCTCACCAGGAACTAGCGGGAGGGCCCGAGAGACCCAGTACTTC
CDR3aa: CASSPGTSGRARETQYF

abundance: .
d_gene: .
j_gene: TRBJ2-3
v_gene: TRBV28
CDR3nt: TGTGCCAGCAGTTTAGCGTCCGATACGCAGTATTTT
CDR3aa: CASSLASDTQYF

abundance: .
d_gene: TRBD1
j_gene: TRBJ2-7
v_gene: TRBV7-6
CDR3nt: TGTGCCAGCAGCTTAAGTCCGGACAGGGGGCGCGAGCAGTACTTC
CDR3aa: CASSLSPDRGREQYF

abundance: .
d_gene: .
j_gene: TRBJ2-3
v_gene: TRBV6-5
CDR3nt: TGTGCCAGCAGTTACTCTGCCAGGGGCACAGATACGCAGTATTTT
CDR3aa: CASSYSARGTDTQYF

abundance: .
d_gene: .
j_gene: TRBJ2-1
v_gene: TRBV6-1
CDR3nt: TGTGCCAGCAGTGAAGGACTACCCCAAGATGAGCAGTTCTTC
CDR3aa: CASSEGLPQDEQFF

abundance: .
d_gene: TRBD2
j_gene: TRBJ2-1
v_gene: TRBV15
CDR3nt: TGTGCCACCAGCAGAGAAGAGCGGGAGGTCCACAATGAGCAGTTCTTC
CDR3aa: CATSREEREVHNEQFF

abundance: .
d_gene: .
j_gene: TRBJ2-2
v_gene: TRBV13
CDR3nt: TGTGCCAGCAGCCAAATCACCGGGGAGCTGTTTTTT
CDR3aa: CASSQITGELFF

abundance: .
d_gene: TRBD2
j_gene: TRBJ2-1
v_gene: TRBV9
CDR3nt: TGTGCCAGCAGCGTAGACGGATCACGGGAGGGCCATGACAATGAGCAGTTCTTC
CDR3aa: CASSVDGSREGHDNEQFF

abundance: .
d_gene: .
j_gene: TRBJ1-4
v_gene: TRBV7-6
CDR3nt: TGTGCCAGCAGTTATCCCAGTGAACCCGGAGGGACCAATGAAAAACTGTTTTTT
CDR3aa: CASSYPSEPGGTNEKLFF

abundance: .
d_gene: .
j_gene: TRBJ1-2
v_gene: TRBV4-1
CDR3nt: TGCGCCAGCAGCCTGAGTTGGGGAGACGATGGCTACACCTTC
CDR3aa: CASSLSWGDDGYTF

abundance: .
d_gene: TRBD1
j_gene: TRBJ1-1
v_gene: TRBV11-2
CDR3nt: TGTGCCAGCAGCTTAGTGTTAGGGGGCGCGGGGACTGAAGCTTTCTTT
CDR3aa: CASSLVLGGAGTEAFF

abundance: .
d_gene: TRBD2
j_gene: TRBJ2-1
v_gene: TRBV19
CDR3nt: TGTGCCAGTACCCCACTAGCGGGAGGGGACATTGAGCAGTTCTTC
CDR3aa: CASTPLAGGDIEQFF

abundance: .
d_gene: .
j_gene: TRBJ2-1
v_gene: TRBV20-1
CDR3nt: TGCAGTGCTAACACATACAATGAGCAGTTCTTC
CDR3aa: CSANTYNEQFF

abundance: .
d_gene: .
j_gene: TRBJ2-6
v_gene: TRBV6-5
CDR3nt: TGTGCCAGCAGTACGCAGATCTCTGGGGCCAACGTCCTGACTTTC
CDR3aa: CASSTQISGANVLTF

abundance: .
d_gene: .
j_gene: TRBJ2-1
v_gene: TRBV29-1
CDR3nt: TGCAGCGTTGTAGGGGGGAGTATCTACAATGAGCAGTTCTTC
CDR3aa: CSVVGGSIYNEQFF

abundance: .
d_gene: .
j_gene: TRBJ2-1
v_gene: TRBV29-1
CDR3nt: TGCAGCGTTGAAAATCACTACAATGAGCAGTTCTTC
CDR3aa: CSVENHYNEQFF

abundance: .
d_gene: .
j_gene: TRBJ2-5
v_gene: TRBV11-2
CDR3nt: TGTGCCAGCAACAAACCTTGGGGTAGCAGTGGAGAGACCCAGTACTTC
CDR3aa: CASNKPWGSSGETQYF

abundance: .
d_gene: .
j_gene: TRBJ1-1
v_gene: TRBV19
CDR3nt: TGTGCCAGTAGTATGGGGACACCGAACACTGAAGCTTTCTTT
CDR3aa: CASSMGTPNTEAFF

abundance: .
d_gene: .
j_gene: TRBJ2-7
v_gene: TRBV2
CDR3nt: TGTGCCAGCAGTGAACGGGACACGCTACGATTGCAGTACTTC
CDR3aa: CASSERDTLRLQYF

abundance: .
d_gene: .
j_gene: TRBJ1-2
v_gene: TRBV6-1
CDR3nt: TGTGCCAGCAGTGAAGCAGTTATAGGAGTAAGGGACAATGGCTACACCTTC
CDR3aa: CASSEAVIGVRDNGYTF

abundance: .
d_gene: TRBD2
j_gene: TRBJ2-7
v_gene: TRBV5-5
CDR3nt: TGTGCCAGCAGCTTGTATTGGGACTATCCCGACGAGCAGTACTTC
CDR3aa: CASSLYWDYPDEQYF

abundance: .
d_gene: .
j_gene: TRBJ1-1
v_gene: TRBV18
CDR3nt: TGTGCCAGCTCAAGCGGTAGGGGGGTGGAGAACACTGAAGCTTTCTTT
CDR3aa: CASSSGRGVENTEAFF

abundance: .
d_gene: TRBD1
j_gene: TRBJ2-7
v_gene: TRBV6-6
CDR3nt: TGTGCCAGCAGTCACGGACAGGGCCCCTACGAGCAGTACTTC
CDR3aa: CASSHGQGPYEQYF

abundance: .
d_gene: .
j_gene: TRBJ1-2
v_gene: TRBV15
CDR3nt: TGTGCCACCAGCAGAGTGGGAGTAAGTCATGGCTACACCTTC
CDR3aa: CATSRVGVSHGYTF

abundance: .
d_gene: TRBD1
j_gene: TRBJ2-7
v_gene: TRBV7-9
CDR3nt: TGTGCCAGCAGCTCCCGGACAGGGGGCTTGGCTAGCGGGCACGAGCAGTACTTC
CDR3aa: CASSSRTGGLASGHEQYF

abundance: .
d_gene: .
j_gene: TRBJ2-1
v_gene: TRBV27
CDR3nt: TGTGCCAGCAGCGAACTATCATATTTGTTGGGTGAGCAGTTCTTC
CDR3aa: CASSELSYLLGEQFF

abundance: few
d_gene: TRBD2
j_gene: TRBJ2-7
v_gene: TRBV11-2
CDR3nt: TGTGCCAGCAGCTTGGGTAGCGGGAGTGGGTACGAGCAGTACTTC
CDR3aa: CASSLGSGSGYEQYF